This T cell receptor beta chain was captured by sequencing in a study of shared clonotypes between healthy human individuals. Some clones are missing from TCRdb's copy, which holds only in-frame ones; the method was immunoSEQ multiplex PCR. The table shows more than 2,000,000 clones, with more than 85% occurring only once. The CDR3 totals 15 residues. The germline V gene encodes CDR1 MNHNS and CDR2 SASEGT. Losses at the gene ends were 4 bases for V and 0 bases for J; bases not matched to a gene: 4. This chain connects TRBV6-1 to TRBJ2-3; 7 nucleotides align to TRBD2. This receptor was identified in a man aged 18 to 35 in good health. Some clones in this sample may be carry-over from other donors' samples. Material for sequencing was naive CD4+ T cells from PBMCs. Stated subset: CD45RA+ positively selected. The CDR3 reads CASSGSSGSTDTQYF. The DNA of the CDR3 is TGTGCCAGCAGTGGTTCTAGCGGAAGCACAGATACGCAGTATTTT.